This TCR beta chain was recovered during a study of T cells in Graves' hyperthyroidism and ophthalmopathy. This clonotype was seen a few times. The junction does not match germline at one end; this may be a read error. TCR beta CDR3 sequences were amplified from RNA transcripts. Primed by the HTBI set, a first-round RT-PCR was run on the TCR CDR3. TCRdb re-analysed the multiplex PCR reads in MiXCR, keeping a single row per CDR3 protein. Of under 650,000 distinct CDR3 sequences listed, around 15% are singletons. The germline gives CDR1 SQVTM, CDR2 ANQGSEA. This CDR3 comprises 10 residues. The V call is TRBV29-1, the J call TRBJ2-1, with TRBD1 as a possible D gene (6 bases). Sequences were obtained from blood. The TCR sequence derives from a woman in her 30s with Graves' hyperthyroidism. The CDR3 here is CSVDTGSQLF. The CDR3 bases are TGCAGCGTTGATACAGGGTCGCAGCTCTTC.